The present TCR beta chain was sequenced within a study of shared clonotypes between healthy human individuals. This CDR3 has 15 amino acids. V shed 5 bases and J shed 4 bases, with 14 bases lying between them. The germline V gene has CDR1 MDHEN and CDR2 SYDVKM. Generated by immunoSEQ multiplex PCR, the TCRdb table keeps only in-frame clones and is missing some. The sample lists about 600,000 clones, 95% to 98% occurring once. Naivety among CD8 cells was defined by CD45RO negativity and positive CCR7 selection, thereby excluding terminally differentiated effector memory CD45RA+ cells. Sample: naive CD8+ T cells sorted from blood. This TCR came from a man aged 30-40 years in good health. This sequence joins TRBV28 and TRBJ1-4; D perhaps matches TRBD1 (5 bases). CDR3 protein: CASSVTGTINEKLFF. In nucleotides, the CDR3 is TGTGCCAGCAGTGTGACCGGGACTATTAATGAAAAACTGTTTTTT. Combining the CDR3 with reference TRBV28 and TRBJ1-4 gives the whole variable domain DVKVTQSSRYLVKRTGEKVFLECVQDMDHENMFWYRQDPGLGLRLIYFSYDVKMKEKGDIPEGYSVSREKKERFSLILESASTNQTSMYLCASSVTGTINEKLFFGSGTQLSVL.